The TCR beta chain described here comes from a study of shared clonotypes between healthy human individuals. Study outcomes and limitations: Sampling used blood alone; tissue repertoires probably differ.

Replicate sorted-subset PCRs were loaded with around 0.2 ug DNA, 29,000 or so T cell genomes. Profiled with immunoSEQ multiplex PCR; TCRdb holds only in-frame clones, not every one. This table holds some 580,000 clones, 98% found once. V lost 4 bases and J lost 3; bases outside the gene matches: 5. CDR1 and CDR2 (germline): SGHRS, YFSETQ. This CDR3 contains 16 residues. As for this clone: Its antigen is unknown.

It was CD45RO-negative cells, positively selected for CCR7, that made up naive CD8 cells, with terminally differentiated effector memory CD45RA+ cells excluded. The sequenced sample was naive CD8+ T cells sorted from blood. The chain uses TRBV5-1 and TRBJ2-3; 13 bases match TRBD2. This sequence originates from a man aged 25-45 years in good health. The CDR3 here is CASSGGLAGDTDTQYF. CDR3 in DNA: TGCGCCAGCAGCGGCGGACTAGCGGGAGATACAGATACGCAGTATTTT.